Each of the 28 T cell receptor beta chains below was sequenced from the same sample in a study of PD-1 blockade in classical Hodgkin lymphoma. Every patient relapsed after autologous stem cell transplantation, and brentuximab vedotin exposure varied. Some clones are missing from TCRdb's copy, which holds only in-frame ones; the method was immunoSEQ multiplex PCR. The table includes over 35,000 clones, over 70% detected once. The sample here was peripheral blood mononuclear cells (PBMCs), taken at baseline. The receptors derive from a human donor with classical Hodgkin lymphoma.

This chain links TRBV12-5 with TRBJ1-5; D not certain. The germline V gene encodes CDR1 LGHNT and CDR2 FRNRAP. CDR3 length equals 17 residues. V was pared by 0 bases and J by 6 bases, with 18 bases between. The chain's CDR3 is CASGLVRIPSRGQPQHF. DNA of the CDR3: TGTGCTAGTGGTTTGGTAAGAATCCCGTCTCGGGGTCAGCCCCAGCATTTT.

This chain connects TRBV7-9 to TRBJ1-2, with D maybe TRBD1 (6 bases). Trimming left V 5 bases short and J 0 bases short, with 13 bases between. Per germline, CDR1 SEHNR and CDR2 FQNEAQ (reference sequence). The CDR3 consists of 15 residues. In DNA, the CDR3 is TGTGCCAGCAGCGCATACAGGGTAGCTAACTATGGCTACACCTTC. Protein product: CASSAYRVANYGYTF.

A single count supports this clone. The rearrangement links TRBV27 to TRBJ1-2; TRBD1 is a possible D gene (6 bases). V shed 5 bases and J shed 0 bases, with 13 bases lying between them. The germline V gene has CDR1 MNHEY and CDR2 SMNVEV (reference sequence). The CDR3 contains 15 residues. The CDR3 loop is CASSASGTPNYGYTF. CDR3 nucleotides: TGTGCCAGCAGTGCCTCCGGGACACCTAACTATGGCTACACCTTC.

The chain links TRBV6-5 to TRBJ1-3, with 7 bases identical to TRBD1. The CDR3 runs to 14 residues. CDR1 and CDR2 from the germline V gene are MNHEY and SVGAGI. The J segment lost 0 bases and the V segment lost 6 bases, leaving 2 bases of the junction unmatched. The CDR3 is CASRDRDSGNTIYF. The CDR3, as DNA: TGTGCCAGCAGAGACAGGGACTCTGGAAACACCATATATTTT.

The chain couples TRBV19 to TRBJ2-3; D gene ambiguous. Between the trimmed V and J ends, which lost 4 bases and 4 bases, there was a span of 9 bases. Germline CDR1 is LNHDA and CDR2 is SQIVND (reference sequence). The CDR3 has 13 residues. In nucleotides, the CDR3 is TGTGCCAGTAGTACCTATCACCCAGATACGCAGTATTTT. It encodes CASSTYHPDTQYF.

The CDR3 bases are TGCGCCAGCAGCACCGGGACTAGCGGCTCCTACGAGCAGTACTTC. This sequence encodes CASSTGTSGSYEQYF. The V call is TRBV5-1, the J call TRBJ2-7; 11 nucleotides match TRBD2. The CDR3 consists of 15 residues. J was trimmed by 0 bases and V by 4 bases; bases with no gene match: 3. Germline-derived CDR1 and CDR2 are SGHRS and YFSETQ.

This clone was counted a single time. V usage is TRBV4-2 and J usage is TRBJ2-2; TRBD2 matches 12 bases. CDR3 length: 22 residues. Trimming cost V 0 bases and J 0 bases; bases outside gene matches: 14. Germline CDR1 and CDR2: LGHNA and YNFKEQ. CDR3 residues: CASSQDRGLAGLRTANTGELFF. The CDR3 DNA reads as TGTGCCAGCAGCCAAGATAGGGGACTAGCGGGTTTAAGAACCGCGAACACCGGGGAGCTGTTTTTT.

This rearrangement joins TRBV5-6 to TRBJ1-1; 7 nucleotides match TRBD1. V trimming: 4 bases; J trimming: 0 bases; junction bases outside the gene matches: 9. Germline V gives CDR1 SGHDT, CDR2 YYEEEE. The CDR3 runs to 16 residues. DNA for the CDR3: TGTGCCAGCAGCGTGAACAGGGGTTGGATGAACACTGAAGCTTTCTTT. Encoded protein: CASSVNRGWMNTEAFF.

This chain joins TRBV19 and TRBJ2-3, with D possibly TRBD2 on 6 matching bases. Germline assignment: CDR1 LNHDA and CDR2 SQIVND (reference sequence). The ends were cut back, 2 bases at V and 5 bases at J, with 20 bases in the middle. This CDR3 has 17 amino acids. CDR3 region: CASSIMNTPGARDTQYF. DNA for the CDR3: TGTGCCAGTAGTATAATGAATACACCGGGAGCAAGAGATACGCAGTATTTT.

V and J are TRBV11-2 and TRBJ2-7; D is undetermined. CDR3 size: 12 residues. V lost 3 bases, J lost 2 bases, and 5 bases lay in between. Germline assignment: CDR1 SGHAT and CDR2 FQNNGV. CDR3 amino acids: CASSFYTYEQYF. For the CDR3, the DNA is TGTGCCAGCAGCTTCTACACCTACGAGCAGTACTTC.

This chain links TRBV18 with TRBJ2-1; 9 nucleotides agree with TRBD1. CDR1 is KGHSH, CDR2 LQKENI, per germline. V was pared by 3 bases and J by 3 bases, with 3 bases of the junction left unmatched. This CDR3 region has 15 residues. CDR3 region: CASSPLTGGYNEQFF. CDR3 coding DNA: TGTGCCAGCTCACCTCTGACAGGGGGCTACAATGAGCAGTTCTTC.

The CDR3 bases are TGTGCCAGCAGTGAATCGGGACAGTTTAATGAAAAACTGTTTTTT. This translates into CASSESGQFNEKLFF. The chain combines TRBV6-1 with TRBJ1-4; 7 bases are shared with TRBD1. The germline V gene encodes CDR1 MNHNS and CDR2 SASEGT. Losses at the gene ends were 2 bases for V and 4 bases for J; bases not matched to a gene: 4. The CDR3 is 15 amino acids.

The chain has TRBV28 and TRBJ2-3; D is perhaps TRBD1 or TRBD2 (5 bases each). Germline values: CDR1 MDHEN, CDR2 SYDVKM. The CDR3 runs to 16 residues. The ends were cut back, 2 bases at V and 5 bases at J, with 17 bases in the middle. For the CDR3, the DNA is TGTGCCAGCAGTTTACGGGGCCGACAGCCGGGAGATACGCAGTATTTT. Encoded protein: CASSLRGRQPGDTQYF.

CDR3 DNA sequence: TGTGCCAGCAGTGAAGTAGGGGACAGCTTGGGGGGAGAGACCCAGTACTTC. Protein: CASSEVGDSLGGETQYF. V gene TRBV25-1 combines with J gene TRBJ2-5, with a weak D call TRBD1 (7 bases). CDR1 and CDR2 (germline): MGHDK, SYGVNS. This CDR3 is built from 17 residues. V dropped 2 bases and J dropped 4 bases, with 20 bases sitting between them. The full variable domain, its missing parts supplied by reference TRBV25-1 and TRBJ2-5, is EADIYQTPRYLVIGTGKKITLECSQTMGHDKMYWYQQDPGMELHLIHYSYGVNSTEKGDLSSESTVSRIRTEHFPLTLESARPSHTSQYLCASSEVGDSLGGETQYFGPGTRLLVL.

V gene TRBV14 combines with J gene TRBJ2-7; the match to TRBD2 covers 11 bases. This CDR3 has 18 residues. From germline, CDR1 is SGHDN and CDR2 FVKESK. After removal of 4 bases from V and 3 bases from J, the junction contained 14 bases not matched to a gene. The CDR3 region has the DNA TGTGCCAGCAGCCTGCGAGACGTAGCGGGAGGGCCTTTCTACGAGCAGTACTTC. Residues: CASSLRDVAGGPFYEQYF.

The chain links TRBV6-6 to TRBJ2-1; 8 bases align to TRBD2. Trimming at V came to 2 bases and at J to 7 bases, leaving 7 bases not matched to a gene. The CDR3 is made up of 15 amino acids. The germline gives CDR1 MNHNY, CDR2 SVGAGI (reference sequence). The CDR3 nucleotides are TGTGCCAGCAGTTACCAGCGGGAGATAGGAAATGAGCAGTTCTTC. It yields the protein CASSYQREIGNEQFF.

The chain recombines TRBV27 with TRBJ2-3; 9 bases align to TRBD1. Germline V CDR1 and CDR2: MNHEY, SMNVEV (reference sequence). V lost 4 bases, J lost 6 bases, and 11 bases stayed unmatched. This CDR3 contains 16 residues. CDR3: CASSSPGTGRSDTQYF. The CDR3 region has the DNA TGTGCCAGCAGTTCCCCCGGGACAGGGAGGTCGGATACGCAGTATTTT.

There are a few counts of this clone. This rearrangement joins TRBV6-5 to TRBJ2-1, with no clear D. V shed 6 bases and J shed 5 bases, with 11 bases lying between them. Germline V gene sequence: CDR1 MNHEY, CDR2 SVGAGI. The CDR3 runs 13 residues. This CDR3 reads CASRADIHNEQFF. CDR3 nucleotide sequence: TGTGCCAGCAGGGCGGATATCCACAATGAGCAGTTCTTC.

This clone was seen a handful of times. The chain combines TRBV27 with TRBJ2-3, with 13 nucleotides matching TRBD2. V lost 2 bases, J lost 1 base, and 12 bases stayed unmatched. CDR1 is MNHEY and CDR2 is SMNVEV in the germline V gene (reference sequence). This CDR3 has 20 amino acids. The CDR3 loop is CASSLVRLAGGPGGTDTQYF. CDR3 DNA sequence: TGTGCCAGCAGTTTAGTGAGACTAGCGGGGGGCCCGGGCGGCACAGATACGCAGTATTTT.

This clone appeared once. The genes are TRBV6-5 and TRBJ1-5, with 7 nucleotides matching TRBD1. Germline V gives CDR1 MNHEY, CDR2 SVGAGI. The ends lost 6 bases at V and 2 bases at J; junction bases unmatched: 7. CDR3 length equals 15 residues. CDR3 sequence reads: CASSPRGFGNQPQHF. In DNA, the CDR3 is TGTGCCAGCAGCCCCAGGGGGTTCGGCAATCAGCCCCAGCATTTT.

This clone showed up just a few times. In DNA form, the CDR3 reads TGCAGTGCTAGAGCGGGGTTAGGCTACACCTTC. This gives the protein CSARAGLGYTF. V and J are TRBV20-1 and TRBJ1-2; D not certain. This CDR3 comprises 11 residues. V was trimmed by 1 base and J by 8 bases, leaving 8 bases between them. CDR1 is DFQATT and CDR2 is SNEGSKA in the germline V gene (reference sequence).

This chain uses TRBV7-3 with TRBJ2-3; D unclear. Germline V gives CDR1 SGHTA, CDR2 FQGTGA. The V and J ends lost 5 bases and 6 bases respectively, with 15 bases between them. The CDR3 extends over 14 amino acids. CDR3 DNA: TGTGCCAGCAGCCCTCAAGGGTCGCCGGATACGCAGTATTTT. As protein: CASSPQGSPDTQYF.

V and J are TRBV7-2 and TRBJ1-2, with D possibly being TRBD1 (6 bases). Germline V gene lookup returns CDR1 SGHTA and CDR2 FQGNSA. Trimming stripped 1 base from V and 7 bases from J, with 19 bases between. The CDR3 loop spans 16 amino acids. For the CDR3, the DNA is TGTGCCAGCAGCTTAGATTGGGGGGCGCAGTCCGGTGGCTACACCTTC. It encodes CASSLDWGAQSGGYTF.

This chain links TRBV27 with TRBJ2-1, with D unclear. The CDR3 contains 17 residues. Germline V gene sequence: CDR1 MNHEY, CDR2 SMNVEV (reference sequence). Trimming left V 5 bases short and J 0 bases short, with 17 bases between. CDR3 loop: CASSPEDRYSSYNEQFF. The CDR3 bases are TGTGCCAGCAGTCCCGAGGACCGTTACAGCTCCTACAATGAGCAGTTCTTC.

The chain uses TRBV12-5 and TRBJ2-1; D may be TRBD1 (6 bases). The CDR3 consists of 13 residues. Germline lookup yields CDR1 LGHNT and CDR2 FRNRAP. V lost 3 bases and J lost 8, with 11 bases in between. CDR3 residues: CASGLPQGDEQFF. CDR3 sequence (DNA): TGTGCTAGTGGTTTACCACAGGGTGATGAGCAGTTCTTC.

The V call is TRBV5-1, the J call TRBJ1-1, with no clear D. The V gene's germline CDR1 is SGHRS and CDR2 YFSETQ. The CDR3 extends over 13 amino acids. V was clipped by 0 bases and J by 0 bases, with 3 bases between them. CDR3 residues: CASSLEVNTEAFF. CDR3 nucleotides: TGCGCCAGCAGCTTGGAGGTGAACACTGAAGCTTTCTTT.

The sample holds one count of this clone. The chain has TRBV9 and TRBJ2-1, with D possibly TRBD2 on 5 matching bases. The CDR3 sequence is 15 residues long. Trimming pared 0 bases from V and 7 bases from J, leaving 14 bases between. The V gene's germline CDR1 is SGDLS and CDR2 YYNGEE. The CDR3 bases are TGTGCCAGCAGCGTAGACGGGGTTTTGTCGAATGAGCAGTTCTTC. It encodes CASSVDGVLSNEQFF.

The chain carries TRBV5-4 and TRBJ1-2, with 9 nucleotides matching TRBD1. CDR1 is SGHNT, CDR2 YYREEE, per germline (reference sequence). The CDR3 spans 13 residues. V lost 4 bases and J lost 8; bases outside the gene matches: 6. Here the CDR3 reads CASSLGQGHGYTF. As DNA, the CDR3 is TGTGCCAGCAGCCTCGGACAGGGGCACGGCTACACCTTC.